This is a list of T cell receptor beta chains from one sample in a study of cytomegalovirus exposure and HLA in healthy donors. Clones were sequenced by immunoSEQ multiplex PCR, and TCRdb holds only the in-frame ones, with some missing. Of 180,000 or so clones listed, roughly 79% are singletons. The sequenced sample was PBMCs. The source of these receptors is a man aged 40-55 years in good health and CMV-seropositive. The CDR3 runs from the conserved cysteine through the conserved F or W. Each record gives: J gene, clone size, D gene, V gene, CDR3 protein. The D gene is left open where the match is weak. Where a row states a size, it is once, few, many or the class of an expanded clone; other rows omit it.

>TRBJ1-4|.|TRBD1|TRBV5-1
CASSPGTGVEKLFF
>TRBJ1-2|.|TRBD1|TRBV7-2
CASSRDSHYGYTF
>TRBJ2-7|.|TRBD2|TRBV9
CASSVGEGPYEQYF
>TRBJ1-5|.|.|TRBV28
CASREGLNQPQHF
>TRBJ2-4|.|TRBD2|TRBV11-3
CASSLGGRGLPKNSQYF
>TRBJ2-7|.|TRBD2|TRBV27
CATRLAGSYEQYF
>TRBJ2-1|once|.|TRBV27
CASRRFGLAANEQFF
>TRBJ1-5|.|TRBD1|TRBV28
CASSNAEGTGFNQPQHF
>TRBJ2-5|once|TRBD2|TRBV7-2
CASSPQREGRWGETQYF
>TRBJ2-6|few|.|TRBV9
CASSPRQVRANGLTF
>TRBJ2-1|.|.|TRBV5-5
CASSHPTQAYNEQFF
>TRBJ1-4|.|.|TRBV5-1
CASSTNGGANEKLFF
>TRBJ2-1|.|TRBD2|TRBV11-2
CASSLWSTSGSYNEQFF
>TRBJ2-7|.|TRBD2|TRBV7-9
CSSSLDLAAAGEQYF
>TRBJ1-5|few|.|TRBV4-1
CASSGSLASNQPQHF
>TRBJ2-1|.|TRBD2|TRBV6-4
CASSAYSGGSGYNEQFF
>TRBJ1-2|once|.|TRBV28
CATLKASPIYGYTF
>TRBJ1-5|.|TRBD1|TRBV19
CASSPWTGGSNQPQHF
>TRBJ1-2|.|.|TRBV7-9
CASSLVQGNYGYTF
>TRBJ2-2|.|TRBD2|TRBV10-1
CASSVLADPTGELFF
>TRBJ2-7|.|.|TRBV27
CASSSGQWDYEQYF
>TRBJ1-1|.|.|TRBV2
CASSGGVSTEAFF
>TRBJ2-7|.|.|TRBV7-9
CASNPPGSYEQYF
>TRBJ2-2|.|.|TRBV9
CASSPTWTGELFF
>TRBJ2-7|.|.|TRBV4-1
CASSQTGVPDAEQYF
>TRBJ2-5|few|TRBD2|TRBV29-1
CSGRGGLAGDTETQYF
>TRBJ1-5|.|TRBD1|TRBV6-1
CASSEGWDRWMPQHF
>TRBJ2-2|.|TRBD1|TRBV10-3
CAISRQGSGELFF
>TRBJ2-5|.|.|TRBV19
CASSFTWTGQETQYF
>TRBJ2-1|few|TRBD2|TRBV7-8
CASSLGLAAGNEQFF
>TRBJ2-2|.|.|TRBV7-9
CASRQGLTGTGELFF
>TRBJ2-2|few|TRBD2|TRBV19
CASSMVAGANTGELFF
>.|.|TRBD2|TRBV9
CASSVTAGGPFEQYF
>.|.|.|TRBV28
CASRPLYAEKSYEQYF
>.|.|.|TRBV18
CASSPTVLYEQYF